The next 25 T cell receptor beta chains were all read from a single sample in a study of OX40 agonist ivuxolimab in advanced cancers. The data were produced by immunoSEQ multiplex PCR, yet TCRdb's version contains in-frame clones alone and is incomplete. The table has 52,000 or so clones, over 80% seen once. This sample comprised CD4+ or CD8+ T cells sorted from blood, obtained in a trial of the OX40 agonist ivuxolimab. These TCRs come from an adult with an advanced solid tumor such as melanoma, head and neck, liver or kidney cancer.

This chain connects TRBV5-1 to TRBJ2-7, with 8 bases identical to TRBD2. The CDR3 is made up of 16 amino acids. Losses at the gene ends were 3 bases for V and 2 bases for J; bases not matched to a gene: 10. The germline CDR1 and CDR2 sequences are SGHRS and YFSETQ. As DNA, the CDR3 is TGCGCCAGCAGCTCGGGAGGGGCTAGCGTAGCCTACGAGCAGTACTTC. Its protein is CASSSGGASVAYEQYF.

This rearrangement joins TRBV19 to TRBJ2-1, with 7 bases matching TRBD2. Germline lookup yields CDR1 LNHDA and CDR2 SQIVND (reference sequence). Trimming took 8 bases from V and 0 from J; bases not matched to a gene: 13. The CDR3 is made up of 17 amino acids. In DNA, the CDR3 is TGTGCCAGTCGGGTGGGAGTGGGGGGGAGCTCCTACAATGAGCAGTTCTTC. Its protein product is CASRVGVGGSSYNEQFF.

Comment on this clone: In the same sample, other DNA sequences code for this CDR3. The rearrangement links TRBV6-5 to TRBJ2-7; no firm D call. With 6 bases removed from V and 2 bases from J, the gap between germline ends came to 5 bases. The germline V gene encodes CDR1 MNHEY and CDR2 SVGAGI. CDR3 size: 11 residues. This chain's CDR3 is CASSRTYEQYF. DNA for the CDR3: TGTGCCAGCAGCCGAACCTACGAGCAGTACTTC.

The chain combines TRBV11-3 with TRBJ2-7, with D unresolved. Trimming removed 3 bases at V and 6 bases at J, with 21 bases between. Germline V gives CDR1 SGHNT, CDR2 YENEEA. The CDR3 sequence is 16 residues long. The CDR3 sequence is CASSFPRSPLLSEQYF. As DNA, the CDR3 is TGTGCCAGCAGCTTTCCCCGGTCCCCCCTTCTCTCCGAGCAGTACTTC.

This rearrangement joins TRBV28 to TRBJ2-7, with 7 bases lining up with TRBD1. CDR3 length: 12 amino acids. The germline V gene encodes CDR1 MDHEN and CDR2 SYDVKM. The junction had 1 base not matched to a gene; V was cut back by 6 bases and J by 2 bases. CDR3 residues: CASRGQPYEQYF. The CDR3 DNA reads TGTGCCAGCAGGGGACAGCCCTACGAGCAGTACTTC.

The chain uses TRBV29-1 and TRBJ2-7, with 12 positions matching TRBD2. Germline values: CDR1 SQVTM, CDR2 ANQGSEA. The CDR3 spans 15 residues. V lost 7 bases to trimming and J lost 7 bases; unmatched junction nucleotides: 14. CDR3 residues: CSAGEGLAGGLEQYF. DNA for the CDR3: TGCAGCGCCGGTGAGGGGCTAGCGGGGGGGCTAGAGCAGTACTTC.

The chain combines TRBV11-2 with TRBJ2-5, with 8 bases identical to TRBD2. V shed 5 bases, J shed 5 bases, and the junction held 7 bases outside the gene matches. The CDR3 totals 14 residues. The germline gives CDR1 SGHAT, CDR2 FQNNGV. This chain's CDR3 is CASSPGGKGETQYF. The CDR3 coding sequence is TGTGCCAGCAGCCCGGGGGGGAAAGGGGAGACCCAGTACTTC. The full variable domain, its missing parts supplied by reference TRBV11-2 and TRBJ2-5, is EAGVAQSPRYKIIEKRQSVAFWCNPISGHATLYWYQQILGQGPKLLIQFQNNGVVDDSQLPKDRFSAERLKGVDSTLKIQPAKLEDSAVYLCASSPGGKGETQYFGPGTRLLVL.

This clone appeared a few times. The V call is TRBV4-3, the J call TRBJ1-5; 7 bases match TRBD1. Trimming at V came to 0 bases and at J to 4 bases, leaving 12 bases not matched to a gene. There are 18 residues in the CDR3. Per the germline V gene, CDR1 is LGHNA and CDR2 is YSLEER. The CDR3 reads CASSQDLPGGGGNQPQHF. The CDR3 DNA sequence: TGCGCCAGCAGCCAAGATTTGCCAGGGGGGGGAGGTAATCAGCCCCAGCATTTT.

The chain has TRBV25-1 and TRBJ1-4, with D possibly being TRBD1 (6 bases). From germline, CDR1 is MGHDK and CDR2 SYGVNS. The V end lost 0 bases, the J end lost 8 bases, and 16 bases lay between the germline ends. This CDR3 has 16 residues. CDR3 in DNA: TGTGCCAGCAGTGAATATCCCCGGACAGTAAGGGAAAAACTGTTTTTT. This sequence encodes CASSEYPRTVREKLFF.

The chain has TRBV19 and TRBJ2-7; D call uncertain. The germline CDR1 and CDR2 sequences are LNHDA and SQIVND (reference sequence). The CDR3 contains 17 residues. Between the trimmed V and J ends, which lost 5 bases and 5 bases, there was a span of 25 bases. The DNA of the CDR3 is TGTGCCAGTAGTTCGCAAGGATTCAAAGGCCGAGTTAACGAGCAGTACTTC. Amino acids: CASSSQGFKGRVNEQYF.

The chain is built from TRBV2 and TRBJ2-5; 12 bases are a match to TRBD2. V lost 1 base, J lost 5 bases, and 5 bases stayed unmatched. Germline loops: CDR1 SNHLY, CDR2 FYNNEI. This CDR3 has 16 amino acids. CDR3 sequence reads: CASSEGLAGVLETQYF. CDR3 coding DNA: TGTGCCAGCAGTGAAGGACTAGCGGGAGTGCTGGAGACCCAGTACTTC.

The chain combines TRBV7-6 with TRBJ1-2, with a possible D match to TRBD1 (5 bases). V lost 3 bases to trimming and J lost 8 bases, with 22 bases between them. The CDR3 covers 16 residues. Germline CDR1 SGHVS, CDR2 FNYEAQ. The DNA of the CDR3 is TGTGCCAGCAGCTTTTTGGGCACAGGAAGAATAATAGGCTACACCTTC. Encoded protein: CASSFLGTGRIIGYTF.

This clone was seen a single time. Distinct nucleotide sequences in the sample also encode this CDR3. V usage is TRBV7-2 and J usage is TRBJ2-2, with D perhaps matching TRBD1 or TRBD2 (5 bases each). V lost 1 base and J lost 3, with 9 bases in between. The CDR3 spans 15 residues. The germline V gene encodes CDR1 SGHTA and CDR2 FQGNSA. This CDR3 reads CASSLGQGDTGELFF. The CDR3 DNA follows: TGTGCCAGCAGCTTAGGGCAGGGAGACACCGGGGAGCTGTTTTTT.

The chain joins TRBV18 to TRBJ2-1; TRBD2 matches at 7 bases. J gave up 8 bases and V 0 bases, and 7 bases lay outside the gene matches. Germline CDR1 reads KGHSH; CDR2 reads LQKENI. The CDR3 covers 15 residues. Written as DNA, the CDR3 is TGTGCCAGCTCACCACCCCGCGGGAGTCTCGATGAGCAGTTCTTC. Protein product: CASSPPRGSLDEQFF.

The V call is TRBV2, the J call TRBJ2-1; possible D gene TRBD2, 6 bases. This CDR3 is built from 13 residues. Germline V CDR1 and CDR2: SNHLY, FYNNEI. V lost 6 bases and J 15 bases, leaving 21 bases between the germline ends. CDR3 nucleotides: TGTGCCAGCAGCCCATGGGACTCCCGGGGTTGGTTCTTC. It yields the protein CASSPWDSRGWFF.

The CDR3 spells CAISEYGTGVTEAFF. As DNA, the CDR3 is TGTGCCATCAGTGAGTACGGGACAGGGGTGACTGAAGCTTTCTTT. The chain links TRBV10-3 to TRBJ1-1, with 10 positions matching TRBD1. The trim removed 1 base at V and 5 bases at J, leaving 4 bases unmatched. The CDR3 length is 15 residues. Germline loops: CDR1 ENHRY, CDR2 SYGVKD.

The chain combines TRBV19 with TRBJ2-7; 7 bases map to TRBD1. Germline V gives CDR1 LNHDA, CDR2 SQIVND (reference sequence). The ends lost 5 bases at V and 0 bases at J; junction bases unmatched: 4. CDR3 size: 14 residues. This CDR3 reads CASSRQGSSYEQYF. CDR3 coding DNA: TGTGCCAGTAGTCGACAGGGCTCCTCCTACGAGCAGTACTTC.

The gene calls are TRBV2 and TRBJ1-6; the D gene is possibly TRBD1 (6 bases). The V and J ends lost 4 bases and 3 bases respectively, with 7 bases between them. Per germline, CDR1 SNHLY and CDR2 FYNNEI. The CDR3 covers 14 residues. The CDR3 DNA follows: TGTGCCAGCAGTGTAGGGGGCTATAATTCACCCCTCCACTTT. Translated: CASSVGGYNSPLHF.

CDR3 residues: CASSSPLLAARDTQYF. The CDR3 DNA reads as TGTGCCAGCAGTTCCCCATTACTAGCGGCGAGGGATACGCAGTATTTT. The chain uses TRBV27 and TRBJ2-3; 8 bases fit TRBD2. Germline V gene sequence: CDR1 MNHEY, CDR2 SMNVEV (reference sequence). This CDR3 has 16 amino acids. V was pared by 4 bases and J by 6 bases, with 12 bases of the junction left unmatched.

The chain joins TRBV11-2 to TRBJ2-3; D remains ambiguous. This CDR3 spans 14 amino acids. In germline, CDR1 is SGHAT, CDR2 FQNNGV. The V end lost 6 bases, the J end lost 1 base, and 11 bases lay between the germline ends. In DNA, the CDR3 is TGTGCCAGCAGTTCGGGTCCCGGCACAGATACGCAGTATTTT. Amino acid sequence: CASSSGPGTDTQYF.

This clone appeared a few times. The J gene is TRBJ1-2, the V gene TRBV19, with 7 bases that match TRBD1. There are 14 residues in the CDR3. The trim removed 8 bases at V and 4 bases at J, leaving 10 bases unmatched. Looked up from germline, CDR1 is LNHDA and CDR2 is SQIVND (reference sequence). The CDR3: CASGDRAESYGYTF. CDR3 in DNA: TGTGCCAGTGGAGACAGGGCTGAAAGCTATGGCTACACCTTC. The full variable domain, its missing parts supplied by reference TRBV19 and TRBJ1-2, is DGGITQSPKYLFRKEGQNVTLSCEQNLNHDAMYWYRQDPGQGLRLIYYSQIVNDFQKGDIAEGYSVSREKKESFPLTVTSAQKNPTAFYLCASGDRAESYGYTFGSGTRLTVV.

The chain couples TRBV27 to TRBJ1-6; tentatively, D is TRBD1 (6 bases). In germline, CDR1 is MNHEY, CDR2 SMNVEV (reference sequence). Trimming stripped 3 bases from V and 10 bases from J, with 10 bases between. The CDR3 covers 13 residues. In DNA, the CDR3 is TGTGCCAGCAGTTTCACAGGGTACTCACCCCTCCACTTT. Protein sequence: CASSFTGYSPLHF.

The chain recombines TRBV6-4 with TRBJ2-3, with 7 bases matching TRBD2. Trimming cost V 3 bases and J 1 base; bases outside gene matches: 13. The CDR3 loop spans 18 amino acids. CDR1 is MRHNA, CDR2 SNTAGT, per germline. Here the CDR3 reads CASSDRLLGAGGTDTQYF. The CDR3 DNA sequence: TGTGCCAGCAGTGATCGACTTCTCGGGGCGGGAGGCACAGATACGCAGTATTTT.

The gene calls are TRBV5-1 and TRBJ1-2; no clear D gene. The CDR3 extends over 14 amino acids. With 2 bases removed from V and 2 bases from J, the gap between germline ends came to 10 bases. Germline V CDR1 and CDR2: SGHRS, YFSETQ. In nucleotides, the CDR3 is TGCGCCAGCAGCTTAGAGGGTAGCAACTATGGCTACACCTTC. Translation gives CASSLEGSNYGYTF.

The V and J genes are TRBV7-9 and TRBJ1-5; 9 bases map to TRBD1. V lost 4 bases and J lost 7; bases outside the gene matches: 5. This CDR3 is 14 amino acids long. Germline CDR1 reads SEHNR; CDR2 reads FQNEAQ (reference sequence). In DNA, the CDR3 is TGTGCCAGCAGCTCGACAGGGGGATGGCAGCCCCAGCATTTT. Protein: CASSSTGGWQPQHF.